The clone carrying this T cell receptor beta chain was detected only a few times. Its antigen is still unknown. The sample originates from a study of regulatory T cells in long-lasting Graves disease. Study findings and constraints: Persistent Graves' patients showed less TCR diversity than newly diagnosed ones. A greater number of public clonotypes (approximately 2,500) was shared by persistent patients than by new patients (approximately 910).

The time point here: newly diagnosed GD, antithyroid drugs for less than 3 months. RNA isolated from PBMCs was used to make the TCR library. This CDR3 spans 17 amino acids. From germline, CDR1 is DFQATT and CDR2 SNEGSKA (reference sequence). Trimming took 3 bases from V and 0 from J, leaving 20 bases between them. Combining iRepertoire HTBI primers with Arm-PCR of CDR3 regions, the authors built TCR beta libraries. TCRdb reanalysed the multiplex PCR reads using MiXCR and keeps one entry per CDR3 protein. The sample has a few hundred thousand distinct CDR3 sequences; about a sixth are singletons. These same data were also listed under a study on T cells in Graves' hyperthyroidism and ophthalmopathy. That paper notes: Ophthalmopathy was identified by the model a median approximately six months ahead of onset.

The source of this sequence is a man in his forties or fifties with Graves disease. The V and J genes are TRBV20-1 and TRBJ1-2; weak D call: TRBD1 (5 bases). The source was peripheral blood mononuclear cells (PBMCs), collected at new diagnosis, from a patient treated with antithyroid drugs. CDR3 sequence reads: CSASPSPGLGSNYGYTF. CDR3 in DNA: TGCAGTGCTAGCCCTTCGCCAGGGCTAGGATCTAACTATGGCTACACCTTC.